This T cell receptor beta chain was sequenced in a study of read filtering for tumor transcriptome and immune sequencing. From roughly 0.4 ug of RNA, a library with molecular barcoded alpha/delta and beta/gamma adaptors was made. One entry per CDR3 protein results from TCRdb running MiXCR on the reads. This repertoire shows 85,000 or so distinct CDR3 sequences, around 12% found once; its top ten account for around 14%. At least ten counts were recorded for this clonotype. V lost 3 bases and J 4 bases, leaving 19 bases between the germline ends. CDR3 length: 16 residues. Germline V gene sequence: CDR1 DFQATT, CDR2 SNEGSKA (reference sequence).

This chain uses TRBV20-1 with TRBJ2-1, with D perhaps matching TRBD2 (6 bases). This sequence originates from a donor aged 40 or older with multiple myeloma. The sample consisted of a population of CD138-negative cells sorted from bone marrow. The CDR3 DNA is TGCAGTGCTAGTACCTCGGGCGGGACCGTTTACAATGAGCAGTTCTTC. Translation gives CSASTSGGTVYNEQFF.